A single sample gave rise to the 8 T cell receptor beta chains below, sequenced in a study of STAT5B mutations in CD4+ large granular lymphocyte leukemia. Profiled with immunoSEQ multiplex PCR; TCRdb holds only in-frame clones, not every one. The table shows around 29,000 clones, with 65% to 80% occurring only once. Specimen: CD4+ T cells from blood buffy coats. Receptors originate from a human donor in good health.

The sample holds a few counts of this clone. This chain connects TRBV10-3 to TRBJ1-5, with D possibly TRBD1 on 5 matching bases. CDR3 length: 15 amino acids. CDR1 and CDR2 from the germline V gene are ENHRY and SYGVKD. Trimming took 3 bases from V and 0 from J, leaving 9 bases between them. The CDR3 region has the DNA TGTGCCATCAGTGACCAACAGGATAGCAATCAGCCCCAGCATTTT. It codes for CAISDQQDSNQPQHF.

The rearrangement uses TRBV16 and TRBJ1-5; unclear D gene. This CDR3 contains 15 residues. V dropped 0 bases and J dropped 2 bases, with 8 bases sitting between them. CDR1 KGHSY and CDR2 FQNENV come from the germline V gene. CDR3 DNA: TGTGCCAGCAGCCAATCGGGATCGGGCAATCAGCCCCAGCATTTT. Protein sequence: CASSQSGSGNQPQHF.

The J gene is TRBJ2-2, the V gene TRBV11-2; 10 nucleotides line up with TRBD1. The CDR3 is 15 residues long. V gave up 7 bases and J gave up 6 bases; unmatched junction bases: 8. CDR1 SGHAT and CDR2 FQNNGV come from the germline V gene. The CDR3 region is CASTRLGQGSGELFF. CDR3 in DNA: TGTGCCAGCACCCGACTGGGACAGGGGTCCGGGGAGCTGTTTTTT. The variable domain in full, with the rest retrieved from reference TRBV11-2 and TRBJ2-2, is EAGVAQSPRYKIIEKRQSVAFWCNPISGHATLYWYQQILGQGPKLLIQFQNNGVVDDSQLPKDRFSAERLKGVDSTLKIQPAKLEDSAVYLCASTRLGQGSGELFFGEGSRLTVL.

The chain links TRBV6-6 to TRBJ2-1; the match to TRBD2 covers 7 bases. Trimming removed 6 bases from V and 7 bases from J; junction bases left unmatched: 12. CDR1 and CDR2 from the germline V gene are MNHNY and SVGAGI (reference sequence). This CDR3 contains 15 residues. In nucleotides, the CDR3 is TGTGCCAGCAGGCCCGGGGGAGCGGGGATGAATGAGCAGTTCTTC. It encodes CASRPGGAGMNEQFF.

Only one count was recorded for this clone. The gene calls are TRBV5-1 and TRBJ2-3; a weak D match, TRBD1 (5 bases). The CDR3 totals 15 residues. The germline V and J ends were trimmed by 1 base and 3 bases, with 12 bases remaining between them. CDR1 is SGHRS, CDR2 YFSETQ, per germline. Written as DNA, the CDR3 is TGCGCCAGCAGCTTGAGGGGCAGTTGGACAGATACGCAGTATTTT. Protein product: CASSLRGSWTDTQYF.

The rearrangement joins TRBV6-5 to TRBJ1-2; 9 bases map to TRBD1. The germline V gene has CDR1 MNHEY and CDR2 SVGAGI. The CDR3 is made up of 14 amino acids. V lost 5 bases to trimming and J lost 4 bases; unmatched junction nucleotides: 5. As DNA, the CDR3 is TGTGCCAGCAGTATGGGACAGGGACGCTATGGCTACACCTTC. Its protein is CASSMGQGRYGYTF.

This chain joins TRBV9 and TRBJ2-3, with 7 bases identical to TRBD1. The CDR3 sequence is 16 residues long. Losses at the gene ends were 3 bases for V and 1 base for J; bases not matched to a gene: 8. Germline V CDR1 and CDR2: SGDLS, YYNGEE. The CDR3, as DNA: TGTGCCAGCAGCGGGCGGACAGGACGAGGCACAGATACGCAGTATTTT. This gives the protein CASSGRTGRGTDTQYF.

Notes on this clone: At one end the junction does not follow the germline gene, possibly because of a read error. V gene TRBV28 combines with J gene TRBJ2-1; tentative D call: TRBD2 (6 bases). The germline V gene encodes CDR1 MDHEN and CDR2 SYDVKM. This CDR3 has 13 residues. The CDR3 reads CASSLSTSREQFF. The CDR3 DNA is TGTGCCAGCAGCTTATCGACTAGTCGGGAGCAGTTCTTC.